This record concerns one T cell receptor (beta chain) sequence. In the authors' methods: Amplification with reference gene primers provided the estimates of nucleated cell counts. The table came from immunoSEQ multiplex PCR; TCRdb's copy has only in-frame clones and leaves some out. Clonal size and the V and J genes are those of that table, whereas D and trimming came from the DNA. Of approximately 230,000 clones detected, around 84% appear once; the ten largest clones hold 15% to 20%. The sample is drawn from a study of blood T cell repertoires in COVID-19. Study in general: The samples span acute and convalescent COVID-19 from the United States, Italy and Spain. The analysed material was cDNA or gDNA that came from T cells, B-cell-depleted T cells, or PBMCs.

The CDR3 has 15 amino acids. V was pared by 1 base and J by 1 base, with 11 bases between. Germline lookup yields CDR1 MGHRA and CDR2 YSYEKL. The V and J genes are TRBV4-1 and TRBJ2-7; possibly TRBD1 for D (6 bases). What was sequenced was peripheral blood. The receptor was isolated from a man between 25 and 39 years old with active or convalescent COVID-19. The DNA of the CDR3 is TGCGCCAGCAGCCAAGTAGGGGGTGGATCCTACGAGCAGTACTTC. This translates into CASSQVGGGSYEQYF.